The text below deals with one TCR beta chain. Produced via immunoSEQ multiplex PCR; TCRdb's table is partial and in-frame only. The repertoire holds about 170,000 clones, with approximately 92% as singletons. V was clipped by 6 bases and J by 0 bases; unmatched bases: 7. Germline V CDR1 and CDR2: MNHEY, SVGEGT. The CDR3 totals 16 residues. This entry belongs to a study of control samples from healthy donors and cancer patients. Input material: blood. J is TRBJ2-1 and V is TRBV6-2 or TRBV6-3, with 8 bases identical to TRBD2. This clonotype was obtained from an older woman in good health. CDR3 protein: CASRYARGDSYNEQFF. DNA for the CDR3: TGTGCCAGCAGATACGCGCGGGGGGACTCCTACAATGAGCAGTTCTTC.